One and the same sample provided the 9 T cell receptor beta chains below, sequenced in a study of PD-1 blockade in classical Hodgkin lymphoma. Brentuximab vedotin exposure varied, and every patient relapsed after autologous stem cell transplantation. Data came from immunoSEQ multiplex PCR; TCRdb stores just in-frame clones and leaves some out. The sample contains about 110,000 clones, roughly nine tenths of which appear only once. The sequencing used peripheral blood mononuclear cells (PBMCs), collected before the second cycle of nivolumab. These receptors originate from a human donor with classical Hodgkin lymphoma.

The V and J genes are TRBV29-1 and TRBJ2-1; TRBD1 is a possible D gene (6 bases). With 6 bases removed from V and 6 bases from J, the gap between germline ends came to 15 bases. This CDR3 has 13 amino acids. In germline, CDR1 is SQVTM, CDR2 ANQGSEA. The CDR3 coding sequence is TGCAGCGTCGCCGGGACAATTGCCAATGAGCAGTTCTTC. Protein product: CSVAGTIANEQFF.

This clone was seen only a few times. This sequence joins TRBV5-8 and TRBJ2-5, with D possibly matching TRBD2 (6 bases). V lost 0 bases, J lost 1 base, and 22 bases lay in between. Germline values: CDR1 SGHTS, CDR2 YDEGEE. The CDR3 has 19 amino acids. The CDR3 region has the DNA TGTGCCAGCAGCTTGGCCATTAGGTTTGCTAGCGCACCCCAAGAGACCCAGTACTTC. This translates into CASSLAIRFASAPQETQYF. The full variable domain, its missing parts supplied by reference TRBV5-8 and TRBJ2-5, is EAGVTQSPTHLIKTRGQQATLRCSPISGHTSVYWYQQALGLGLQFLLWYDEGEERNRGNFPPRFSGRQFPNYSSELNVNALELEDSALYLCASSLAIRFASAPQETQYFGPGTRLLVL.

The rearrangement uses TRBV5-1 and TRBJ2-7; D gene ambiguous. Germline values: CDR1 SGHRS, CDR2 YFSETQ. The CDR3 is 14 amino acids. Trimming left V 2 bases short and J 0 bases short, with 9 bases between. CDR3 region: CASSFGQSSYEQYF. In nucleotides, the CDR3 is TGCGCCAGCAGCTTCGGCCAAAGCTCCTACGAGCAGTACTTC.

The rearrangement joins TRBV30 to TRBJ2-2; 7 bases line up with TRBD1. This CDR3 spans 15 amino acids. Looked up from germline, CDR1 is GTSNPN and CDR2 is SVGIG (reference sequence). J lost 1 base, V lost 7 bases, and 9 bases had no gene match. In DNA, the CDR3 is TGTGCCTTAGCGTCGGGGACAGTGAACACCGGGGAGCTGTTTTTT. This encodes CALASGTVNTGELFF.

This rearrangement joins TRBV28 to TRBJ2-1, with 9 positions matching TRBD2. With V trimmed by 4 bases and J by 8 bases, 12 bases remained unmatched. Germline V gene data show CDR1 as MDHEN and CDR2 as SYDVKM. This CDR3 spans 16 amino acids. This CDR3 is CASSSTLAGEVYEQFF. The CDR3 nucleotides are TGTGCCAGCAGTTCCACGTTAGCGGGAGAAGTATATGAGCAGTTCTTC.

The chain carries TRBV7-2 and TRBJ1-1, with D perhaps matching TRBD1 (6 bases). Trimming took 5 bases from V and 13 from J, leaving 14 bases between them. This CDR3 has 11 residues. CDR1 and CDR2 (germline): SGHTA, FQGNSA. CDR3 nucleotides: TGTGCCAGCAGCCCGGGGACAATGGGTTTCTTT. Its protein is CASSPGTMGFF.

The rearrangement uses TRBV19 and TRBJ1-6, with TRBD1 matching over 9 bases. There are 14 residues in the CDR3. Trimming at V came to 6 bases and at J to 8 bases, leaving 5 bases not matched to a gene. The germline gives CDR1 LNHDA, CDR2 SQIVND (reference sequence). The DNA for the CDR3 is TGTGCCAGTAGCCTTAGGACAGGGGATTCACCCCTCCACTTT. The encoded protein is CASSLRTGDSPLHF.

The chain has TRBV29-1 and TRBJ1-2; the D is unclear. The V and J ends lost 1 base and 0 bases respectively, with 6 bases between them. This CDR3 comprises 13 residues. Germline V gene sequence: CDR1 SQVTM, CDR2 ANQGSEA. CDR3 DNA sequence: TGCAGCGTTGAAGGCCAGGCTAACTATGGCTACACCTTC. This translates into CSVEGQANYGYTF.

The gene calls are TRBV6-6 and TRBJ2-1; TRBD2 agrees at 7 bases. CDR3 length: 12 amino acids. Trimming took 7 bases from V and 5 from J; bases not matched to a gene: 2. Germline lookup yields CDR1 MNHNY and CDR2 SVGAGI (reference sequence). The CDR3 reads CASTAGDNEQFF. The CDR3, as DNA: TGTGCCAGCACGGCGGGAGACAATGAGCAGTTCTTC.